Below, 5 T cell receptor beta chains from the same sample are listed, as sequenced in a study of T cell repertoires in cytomegalovirus infection. TCRdb reprocessed the reads via MiXCR and lists one record per CDR3 protein. This sample has around 280,000 distinct CDR3 sequences; roughly 15% occur once, and the top ten carry 7.5% to 10%. The sample consisted of PBMCs. Receptor source: a human donor in good health (CMV status not recorded). Some clones in this sample may be carry-over from other donors' samples.

This clonotype was seen a handful of times. V usage is TRBV5-4 and J usage is TRBJ2-1, with D possibly being TRBD2 (5 bases). Germline V gene sequence: CDR1 SGHNT, CDR2 YYREEE (reference sequence). Trimming removed 5 bases at V and 7 bases at J, with 19 bases between. The CDR3 runs to 15 residues. The DNA of the CDR3 is TGTGCCAGCAGGTCCCCAAGGAGCGGTCTGAATGAGCAGTTCTTC. As protein: CASRSPRSGLNEQFF.

This clonotype was seen a few times. The CDR3 DNA sequence: TGTGCCAGCAGCCCCCGACTTAGCGTGGTCAATGAGCAGTTCTTC. Protein product: CASSPRLSVVNEQFF. This rearrangement joins TRBV7-2 to TRBJ2-1; tentative D call: TRBD2 (5 bases). Per germline, CDR1 SGHTA and CDR2 FQGNSA. This CDR3 has 15 amino acids. Trimming took off 5 bases at V and 6 bases at J, with 17 bases between the two ends. The full variable domain, completed using reference TRBV7-2 and TRBJ2-1, is GAGVSQSPSNKVTEKGKDVELRCDPISGHTALYWYRQSLGQGLEFLIYFQGNSAPDKSGLPSDRFSAERTGGSVSTLTIQRTQQEDSAVYLCASSPRLSVVNEQFFGPGTRLTVL.

This clonotype occurred many times. The chain has TRBV7-9 and TRBJ1-2; tentative D call: TRBD1 (5 bases). Germline assignment: CDR1 SEHNR and CDR2 FQNEAQ (reference sequence). The V end was cut by 6 bases, the J end by 3 bases, with 32 bases between. The CDR3 consists of 20 residues. The CDR3 loop is CASRTTILRGGEEKDYGYTF. The CDR3 nucleotides are TGTGCCAGCAGGACTACGATTCTACGGGGGGGAGAGGAGAAGGACTATGGCTACACCTTC. The variable domain in full, completed from reference TRBV7-9 and TRBJ1-2, reads DTGVSQNPRHKITKRGQNVTFRCDPISEHNRLYWYRQTLGQGPEFLTYFQNEAQLEKSRLLSDRFSAERPKGSFSTLEIQRTEQGDSAMYLCASRTTILRGGEEKDYGYTFGSGTRLTVV.

The table lists this clonotype with many counts. This chain uses TRBV11-2 with TRBJ2-1, with TRBD1 identical over 7 bases. The length of the CDR3 is 14 residues. Germline trimming cut 5 bases from V and 4 bases from J; bases unmatched to any gene: 5. Germline V gene sequence: CDR1 SGHAT, CDR2 FQNNGV. CDR3 sequence: CASSTNRGYNEQFF. The CDR3 DNA reads as TGTGCCAGCAGCACAAACAGGGGATACAATGAGCAGTTCTTC.

This clonotype was seen at least ten times. The rearrangement links TRBV29-1 to TRBJ2-7, with D possibly matching TRBD1 (6 bases). Germline values: CDR1 SQVTM, CDR2 ANQGSEA. Trimming removed 4 bases at V and 3 bases at J, with 25 bases between. The CDR3 length is 17 residues. Here the CDR3 reads CSVGGMGTQGTFYEQYF. The CDR3 nucleotides are TGCAGCGTTGGGGGGATGGGGACACAGGGAACCTTCTACGAGCAGTACTTC.